This TCR beta chain was identified during a study of blood T cell repertoires in COVID-19. Background on the study: Spain, Italy and the United States supplied samples that represented acute and convalescent COVID-19. Sample material is recorded as cDNA or gDNA derived from T cells, B-cell-depleted T cells, or PBMCs.

In the study's own analysis: Estimated nucleated cell counts came from reference gene primer amplification. Clones were sequenced by immunoSEQ multiplex PCR, and TCRdb holds only the in-frame ones, with some missing. V and J calls and clone size are copied from that table; D and trimming were computed from the DNA. Found here are about 97,000 clones, just under 90% of them singletons; the top ten hold 15%. V gave up 9 bases and J gave up 2 bases, with 14 bases separating them. CDR3 size: 14 residues. The germline gives CDR1 LNHDA, CDR2 SQIVND (reference sequence). The receptor was isolated from a human donor in a cohort sampled during active COVID-19. The sequencing sample was made of peripheral blood. The chain recombines TRBV19 with TRBJ1-5, with a possible D match to TRBD1 (6 bases). CDR3 nucleotide sequence: TGTGCCAGCACACAGACAGGTGGCAATCAGCCCCAGCATTTT. Residues: CASTQTGGNQPQHF.